The rows below give T cell receptor beta chains drawn from one sample of a study of CD8 T cells in ankylosing spondylitis. TCRdb passed the 5' RACE reads through MiXCR, listing each CDR3 protein once. The table records around 180,000 distinct CDR3 sequences, approximately 12% of them present only once. The sequenced sample was blood, either unsorted or a sorted T cell fraction (not recorded which). These receptors were collected from a female donor with ankylosing spondylitis or in good health (not recorded which). Both conserved end residues are part of each CDR3. The D gene is left open where the match is weak. The size field is filled for only some rows; it gives once, few, many or a size class.

D | size | J | V | CDR3 | DNA
- | few | TRBJ2-3 | TRBV24-1 | CATSGGKGTTQYF | TGTGCCACCAGTGGCGGGAAGGGAACTACGCAGTATTTT
TRBD2 | many | TRBJ2-1 | TRBV7-2 | CASRLGGLANNEQFF | TGTGCCAGCAGACTAGGGGGACTAGCGAACAATGAGCAGTTCTTC
- | many | TRBJ1-2 | TRBV5-1 | CASSFEQFYGYTF | TGCGCCAGCAGCTTCGAACAGTTCTATGGCTACACCTTC
- | - | TRBJ2-7 | TRBV5-1 | CASSLDGGSYEQYF | TGCGCCAGCAGCTTGGATGGGGGAAGCTACGAGCAGTACTTC
- | many | TRBJ1-6 | TRBV5-1 | CASSSGQSPYNSPLHF | TGCGCCAGCAGCTCCGGACAGTCCCCCTATAATTCACCCCTCCACTTT
- | many | TRBJ1-4 | TRBV20-1 | CSAIPPGATNEKLFF | TGCAGTGCTATCCCACCGGGCGCAACTAATGAAAAACTGTTTTTT
- | many | TRBJ2-7 | TRBV5-1 | CASSDTSYEQYF | TGCGCCAGCAGCGATACTAGTTACGAGCAGTACTTC
TRBD1 | - | TRBJ1-1 | TRBV7-3 | CASSVLPPGQGTGNTEAFF | TGTGCCAGCAGCGTCCTCCCCCCGGGACAGGGAACAGGAAACACTGAAGCTTTCTTT
TRBD1 | many | TRBJ1-3 | TRBV7-2 | CASSLGQITGNTIYF | TGTGCCAGCAGCTTGGGACAGATAACTGGAAACACCATATATTTT
- | large | TRBJ2-5 | TRBV24-1 | CATSDRVGTPGQETQYF | TGTGCCACCAGTGATAGAGTTGGGACTCCGGGACAAGAGACCCAGTACTTC
TRBD2 | - | TRBJ2-2 | TRBV6-2/TRBV6-3 | CASTSRGASGSSANTGELFF | TGTGCCAGCACCTCCAGGGGAGCTAGCGGGAGTTCCGCGAACACCGGGGAGCTGTTTTTT
TRBD1 | many | TRBJ2-1 | TRBV29-1 | CSAREGTGAYNEQFF | TGCAGCGCTCGGGAAGGGACAGGGGCTTACAATGAGCAGTTCTTC
- | many | TRBJ2-7 | TRBV29-1 | CSVEDTYEQYF | TGCAGCGTGGAGGACACGTACGAGCAGTACTTC
TRBD1 | - | TRBJ2-7 | TRBV18 | CASSPQTGTYEQYF | TGTGCCAGCTCACCACAGACAGGGACCTACGAGCAGTACTTC
TRBD2 | many | TRBJ2-1 | TRBV20-1 | CSAPPAGGYNEQFF | TGCAGTGCCCCGCCTGCGGGAGGCTACAATGAGCAGTTCTTC
- | many | TRBJ2-4 | TRBV7-8 | CASSLGRKNIQYF | TGTGCCAGCAGCTTAGGGCGTAAAAACATTCAGTACTTC
- | many | TRBJ2-7 | TRBV3-1 | CASSQQGAYEQYF | TGTGCCAGCAGCCAACAGGGAGCCTACGAGCAGTACTTC
- | many | TRBJ2-5 | TRBV21-1 | CAGGGSRETQYF | TGTGCCGGGGGGGGGAGTAGAGAGACCCAGTACTTC
- | many | TRBJ1-5 | TRBV18 | CASSSGENQPQHF | TGTGCCAGCTCGTCAGGGGAGAATCAGCCCCAGCATTTT
- | few | TRBJ1-2 | TRBV6-1 | CASSEGHLYGYTF | TGTGCCAGCAGTGAAGGACACCTCTATGGCTACACCTTC
- | - | TRBJ1-1 | TRBV18 | CASSPESAGRHTEAFF | TGTGCCAGCTCACCAGAATCTGCGGGGAGGCACACTGAAGCTTTCTTT
TRBD1 | few | TRBJ1-5 | TRBV7-3 | CASSSPGGGQHF | TGTGCCAGCAGCTCCCCAGGGGGGGGGCAGCATTTT
TRBD1 | many | TRBJ1-6 | TRBV7-2 | CASSRGQAFEPLHF | TGTGCCAGCAGCCGGGGACAGGCATTTGAGCCCCTCCACTTT
- | many | TRBJ2-1 | TRBV7-9 | CASSLEDREQFF | TGTGCCAGCAGCTTAGAAGACCGGGAGCAGTTCTTC
TRBD2 | many | TRBJ2-7 | TRBV11-1 | CASSQGREGLAGASYEQYF | TGTGCCAGCAGCCAGGGAAGGGAAGGACTAGCGGGAGCTTCCTACGAGCAGTACTTC
- | many | TRBJ2-7 | TRBV7-2 | CASSLTSYEQYF | TGTGCCAGCAGCTTAACTTCCTACGAGCAGTACTTC
- | many | TRBJ1-2 | TRBV7-2 | CASSARRHYGYTF | TGTGCCAGCAGCGCCCGACGTCACTATGGCTACACCTTC